The entry below describes one T cell receptor beta chain. Its antigen is unknown. Noted time point: blood 4 weeks post-SBRT, at nephrectomy. As for treatment: 15 Gy SBRT to primary tumor, nephrectomy 4 weeks later. Nephrectomy followed 15 Gy stereotactic body radiation by 4 weeks. After SBRT, blood was collected at 2 and 4 weeks, plus baseline. This entry belongs to a study of radiation and T cells in renal cell carcinoma. Findings and limits, study-wide: In blood, top tumor clones expanded by 2 weeks, shrinking by 4.

Clones were sequenced by immunoSEQ multiplex PCR, and TCRdb holds only the in-frame ones, with some missing. The data contain 30,000 to 40,000 clones, over 70% of them singletons. The CDR3 totals 14 residues. Trimming cost V 5 bases and J 5 bases; bases outside gene matches: 7. Germline V gene sequence: CDR1 MNHNY, CDR2 SVGAGI (reference sequence). The chain has TRBV6-6 and TRBJ1-2; 8 bases match TRBD1. This sample comprised blood, obtained from a patient whose treatment included radiotherapy and nephrectomy. The sequence derives from a man in his sixties with renal cell carcinoma. This CDR3 reads CASSIGQGGYGYTF. CDR3 nucleotide sequence: TGTGCCAGCAGTATCGGACAGGGAGGATATGGCTACACCTTC.